This entry lists 29 T cell receptor beta chains sequenced from one sample in a study of T cells in Graves' hyperthyroidism and ophthalmopathy. The TCR beta CDR3 regions underwent amplification using RNA transcripts as the source. The study used the HTBI primer set for a first-round RT-PCR of the TCR CDR3. TCRdb re-derived calls from the multiplex PCR reads in MiXCR, one entry per CDR3 protein. Among about 660,000 distinct CDR3 sequences, 45% were seen once, and the ten largest hold less than 8.5%. Specimen: peripheral blood or thyroid tissue (not recorded which). The receptors shown here come from an adult man with Graves' disease, either hyperthyroidism or ophthalmopathy (not recorded which).

This clonotype was found a few times. The chain has TRBV12-3 or TRBV12-4 and TRBJ2-5; TRBD1 aligns across 10 bases. The CDR3 covers 14 residues. V was clipped by 5 bases and J by 10 bases; unmatched bases: 10. The CDR3 here is CASSPRDRGNVQYF. DNA of the CDR3: TGTGCCAGCAGTCCCCGGGACAGGGGCAATGTCCAGTACTTC.

The table lists this clonotype with a few counts. The genes are TRBV7-9 and TRBJ2-2; D unclear. The CDR3 runs to 13 residues. V lost 4 bases and J lost 4, with 7 bases in between. Germline-derived CDR1 and CDR2 are SEHNR and FQNEAQ (reference sequence). CDR3 bases: TGTGCCAGCAGCTCCATTATCACCGGGGAGCTGTTTTTT. Residues: CASSSIITGELFF.

Note on this clonotype: The CDR3 ends on some other residue instead of the conserved phenylalanine or tryptophan, so this is likely a read error. The DNA is left out, because the CDR3 cannot be placed on it with certainty; the CDR3 is given as TCRdb lists it. V gene TRBV5-1 combines with J gene TRBJ2-7. The germline CDR1 and CDR2 sequences are SGHRS and YFSETQ. Inclusive of both ends, the CDR3 amounts to 9 amino acids. The CDR3 sequence: CASSLELTT.

V gene TRBV2 combines with J gene TRBJ1-4, with 12 nucleotides matching TRBD1. CDR1 and CDR2 (germline): SNHLY, FYNNEI. After removal of 6 bases from V and 0 bases from J, the junction contained 5 bases not matched to a gene. The CDR3 loop spans 17 amino acids. CDR3 bases: TGTGCCAGCAGGCAGGGACAGGGGGCGACAACTAATGAAAAACTGTTTTTT. It yields the protein CASRQGQGATTNEKLFF.

The V call is TRBV5-1, the J call TRBJ2-2; 10 bases match TRBD1. CDR1 and CDR2 (germline): SGHRS, YFSETQ. This CDR3 has 16 residues. V lost 3 bases to trimming and J lost 1 base; unmatched junction nucleotides: 3. The CDR3 is CASSYRTGGNTGELFF. DNA for the CDR3: TGCGCCAGCAGCTATAGGACAGGGGGGAACACCGGGGAGCTGTTTTTT.

This clonotype was picked up many times. The chain is built from TRBV7-3 and TRBJ1-1; TRBD1 is a possible D gene (5 bases). The germline gives CDR1 SGHTA, CDR2 FQGTGA. This CDR3 spans 13 amino acids. Trimming removed 5 bases from V and 5 bases from J, with 12 bases in between. The CDR3 spells CASSPEGRTEAFF. The CDR3 DNA reads as TGTGCCAGCAGCCCCGAGGGACGGACTGAAGCTTTCTTT. The variable domain in full, with the rest retrieved from reference TRBV7-3 and TRBJ1-1, is GAGVSQTPSNKVTEKGKYVELRCDPISGHTALYWYRQSLGQGPEFLIYFQGTGAADDSGLPNDRFFAVRPEGSVSTLKIQRTERGDSAVYLCASSPEGRTEAFFGQGTRLTVV.

This clonotype was observed many times. V is TRBV2 and J is TRBJ2-2; no clear D. Trimming cost V 7 bases and J 4 bases, with 7 bases left between them. CDR3 length: 12 residues. Germline V gene sequence: CDR1 SNHLY, CDR2 FYNNEI. Here the CDR3 reads CASTGFTGELFF. The CDR3 DNA sequence: TGTGCCAGCACAGGTTTCACCGGGGAGCTGTTTTTT.

The V and J genes are TRBV20-1 and TRBJ1-2, with a possible D match to TRBD1 (5 bases). V dropped 6 bases and J dropped 4 bases, with 18 bases sitting between them. This CDR3 has 14 amino acids. Germline V gene data show CDR1 as DFQATT and CDR2 as SNEGSKA (reference sequence). CDR3 region: CSAYAGTSSYGYTF. The CDR3 bases are TGCAGTGCGTACGCCGGGACCTCCTCCTATGGCTACACCTTC.

V usage is TRBV7-8 and J usage is TRBJ1-5; D is undetermined. The CDR3 spans 14 residues. CDR1 and CDR2 from the germline V gene are SGHVS and FQNEAQ. Trimming pared 6 bases from V and 4 bases from J, leaving 13 bases between. The CDR3 region is CASSSLGPNQPQHF. The CDR3 DNA reads as TGTGCCAGCAGTTCCCTCGGGCCAAATCAGCCCCAGCATTTT.

This clonotype appeared once. The chain couples TRBV20-1 to TRBJ1-1; TRBD1 might be the D (5 bases). Trimming stripped 0 bases from V and 1 base from J, with 9 bases between. From germline, CDR1 is DFQATT and CDR2 SNEGSKA (reference sequence). CDR3 size: 14 residues. Here the CDR3 DNA reads TGCAGTGCTAGAGAAGGGGCCGCGAACACTGAAGCTTTCTTT. Protein sequence: CSAREGAANTEAFF.

As to this clonotype: A much larger clone lies a single base off, so this may be a read error. The chain links TRBV9 to TRBJ1-6; perhaps TRBD1 as D (5 bases). Germline CDR1 is SGDLS and CDR2 is YYNGEE. Between the trimmed V and J ends, which lost 3 bases and 9 bases, there was a span of 7 bases. The CDR3 spans 12 residues. The DNA for the CDR3 is TGTGCCAGCAGCGAAGGGGCTTCACCCCTCCACTTT. Translating it yields CASSEGASPLHF. Looking up the rest from reference TRBV9 and TRBJ1-6 gives the full variable domain: DSGVTQTPKHLITATGQRVTLRCSPRSGDLSVYWYQQSLDQGLQFLIQYYNGEERAKGNILERFSAQQFPDLHSELNLSSLELGDSALYFCASSEGASPLHFGNGTRLTVT.

Details on this clonotype: One end of the junction fails to match germline, which may point to a read error. This chain joins TRBV7-9 and TRBJ2-7, with 7 bases aligning to TRBD2. Germline CDR1 is SEHNR and CDR2 is FQNEAQ (reference sequence). This CDR3 has 15 residues. The CDR3 protein is CASSHASGEAYERYF. The CDR3 DNA sequence: TGTGCCAGCAGCCACGCTAGCGGCGAGGCCTACGAGCGGTACTTC.

The V call is TRBV25-1, the J call TRBJ1-1; TRBD1 matches at 9 bases. Germline V gives CDR1 MGHDK, CDR2 SYGVNS. The length of the CDR3 is 16 residues. The V segment lost 5 bases and the J segment 1 base; nucleotides outside the gene matches: 8. Written as DNA, the CDR3 is TGTGCCAGCAGTTTAGTACAGGGGGCCTGGAACACTGAAGCTTTCTTT. Translating gives CASSLVQGAWNTEAFF.

This chain uses TRBV7-2 with TRBJ2-5, with D possibly matching TRBD1 (5 bases). V was pared by 5 bases and J by 4 bases, with 14 bases between. Germline-derived CDR1 and CDR2 are SGHTA and FQGNSA. This CDR3 is built from 14 residues. CDR3 sequence: CASSVESGLETQYF. CDR3 nucleotide sequence: TGTGCCAGCAGCGTTGAATCAGGGCTAGAGACCCAGTACTTC.

This clonotype showed up many times. The chain joins TRBV7-9 to TRBJ1-1, with D unresolved. The CDR3 contains 14 residues. V lost 1 base, J lost 3 bases, and 9 bases lay in between. Germline V CDR1 and CDR2: SEHNR, FQNEAQ (reference sequence). The DNA for the CDR3 is TGTGCCAGCAGCTTAGAAGGAAGGGACACTGAAGCTTTCTTT. This encodes CASSLEGRDTEAFF.

The V call is TRBV5-1, the J call TRBJ1-2; D uncertain. This CDR3 region has 15 residues. V was cut by 0 bases and J by 0 bases, with 9 bases left in between. CDR1 and CDR2 from the germline V gene are SGHRS and YFSETQ. The CDR3: CASSLDGRPNYGYTF. The DNA for the CDR3 is TGCGCCAGCAGCTTGGACGGCAGACCTAACTATGGCTACACCTTC.

On this clonotype: A single base separates this from a much larger clone, so it may be a read error. The chain uses TRBV29-1 and TRBJ1-4, with 7 bases identical to TRBD1. CDR1 and CDR2 from the germline V gene are SQVTM and ANQGSEA. V was clipped by 7 bases and J by 2 bases; unmatched bases: 4. This CDR3 is 13 amino acids long. The CDR3 DNA reads TGCAGCGGCCAGGGGGGGACTAATGAAAAACTGTTTTTT. The encoded protein is CSGQGGTNEKLFF.

This clonotype was observed a handful of times. The chain recombines TRBV7-2 with TRBJ1-5, with D possibly TRBD1 on 5 matching bases. This CDR3 spans 16 amino acids. CDR1 is SGHTA, CDR2 FQGNSA, per germline. V lost 3 bases to trimming and J lost 0 bases, with 12 bases between them. The CDR3 sequence: CASSLAVTVSNQPQHF. The CDR3 DNA follows: TGTGCCAGCAGCTTGGCTGTGACAGTTAGCAATCAGCCCCAGCATTTT.

As concerns this clonotype: Lacking the conserved final phenylalanine or tryptophan, this CDR3 likely reflects a read error. The CDR3 region is CASSYLAGATYEQYL. Here the CDR3 DNA reads TGTGCCAGCAGTTACTTAGCGGGGGCCACCTACGAGCAGTACCTC. The chain links TRBV2 to TRBJ2-7; 9 nucleotides agree with TRBD2. The junction had 7 bases not matched to a gene; V was cut back by 5 bases and J by 2 bases. CDR3 size: 15 residues. Germline V gene data show CDR1 as SNHLY and CDR2 as FYNNEI.

This chain joins TRBV29-1 and TRBJ2-7; D tentatively reads TRBD1 or TRBD2 (6 bases each). Trimming left V 6 bases short and J 9 bases short, with 18 bases between. Germline lookup yields CDR1 SQVTM and CDR2 ANQGSEA. CDR3 length: 12 residues. CDR3 amino acids: CSVAGQNRPQYF. CDR3 nucleotide sequence: TGCAGCGTCGCGGGACAAAACAGGCCGCAGTACTTC.

This clonotype was seen more than once but under ten times. The CDR3 reads CAISDRSYRESNYGYTF. The CDR3 DNA reads as TGTGCCATCAGTGATCGATCGTACAGGGAGTCTAACTATGGCTACACCTTC. The V gene is TRBV10-3, the J gene TRBJ1-2, with D maybe TRBD1 (6 bases). Germline assignment: CDR1 ENHRY and CDR2 SYGVKD. This CDR3 is built from 17 residues. V was trimmed by 3 bases and J by 0 bases, leaving 17 bases between them.

This clonotype was detected a few times. The gene calls are TRBV5-1 and TRBJ2-7, with 8 bases aligning to TRBD1. Germline CDR1 and CDR2: SGHRS and YFSETQ. The ends lost 4 bases at V and 0 bases at J; junction bases unmatched: 12. This CDR3 is 17 amino acids long. The CDR3 spells CASSLGQDAGSSYEQYF. CDR3 in DNA: TGCGCCAGCAGCCTGGGACAGGACGCCGGGAGCTCCTACGAGCAGTACTTC.

This clonotype has a count of ten or more. This chain joins TRBV7-9 and TRBJ2-5; 10 bases align to TRBD1. The CDR3 is 14 residues long. In germline, CDR1 is SEHNR, CDR2 FQNEAQ (reference sequence). J lost 3 bases, V lost 6 bases, and 4 bases had no gene match. The CDR3 bases are TGTGCCAGCAGTTCCGGGACAGGGGAAGAGACCCAGTACTTC. This gives the protein CASSSGTGEETQYF.

V and J are TRBV19 and TRBJ1-2; tentatively, D is TRBD1 (6 bases). V was cut by 5 bases and J by 7 bases, with 20 bases left in between. CDR3 size: 15 residues. Germline CDR1 reads LNHDA; CDR2 reads SQIVND (reference sequence). In DNA form, the CDR3 reads TGTGCCAGTAGTCCTCCAAGACAGGTGCTGAGTGGCTACACCTTC. Protein sequence: CASSPPRQVLSGYTF.

This chain connects TRBV6-5 to TRBJ1-5; D possibly corresponds to TRBD1 (5 bases). Trimming took 4 bases from V and 1 from J, leaving 11 bases between them. CDR3 length: 15 amino acids. The germline V gene encodes CDR1 MNHEY and CDR2 SVGAGI. The CDR3 sequence is CASSLWEGSNQPQHF. The CDR3 nucleotides are TGTGCCAGCAGTTTATGGGAGGGGAGCAATCAGCCCCAGCATTTT.

The chain joins TRBV10-1 to TRBJ2-1; 8 bases map to TRBD2. This CDR3 contains 14 residues. Looked up from germline, CDR1 is WNHNN and CDR2 is SYGVQD (reference sequence). Trimming removed 5 bases from V and 9 bases from J; junction bases left unmatched: 9. CDR3: CASSRTSRGGEQFF. CDR3 nucleotide sequence: TGCGCCAGCAGTCGGACTAGCAGAGGGGGTGAGCAGTTCTTC.

The chain has TRBV29-1 and TRBJ2-5; D gene uncertain. The germline CDR1 and CDR2 sequences are SQVTM and ANQGSEA. The V gene lost 8 bases and the J gene lost 5 bases, with 15 bases spanning the gap. The CDR3 consists of 12 residues. The CDR3 is CSRTVLGETQYF. CDR3 DNA: TGCAGCCGGACGGTCCTTGGCGAGACCCAGTACTTC.

This sequence joins TRBV10-3 and TRBJ1-2; a possible D gene is TRBD1 (6 bases). Trimming removed 6 bases at V and 12 bases at J, with 14 bases between. CDR1 ENHRY and CDR2 SYGVKD come from the germline V gene. This CDR3 contains 11 residues. The CDR3 region has the DNA TGTGCCATCAGGGACAGCTCTGGAAACACCTTC. This encodes CAIRDSSGNTF.

As to this clonotype: This sequence may be a read error, since a much larger clone differs from it by one base. V gene TRBV29-1 combines with J gene TRBJ1-4; 10 nucleotides align to TRBD1. Germline CDR1 reads SQVTM; CDR2 reads ANQGSEA. V lost 4 bases and J lost 8; bases outside the gene matches: 10. CDR3 length equals 15 residues. The CDR3 DNA follows: TGCAGCGTTGGAAATAGGGACAGGGGTTCGGAAAAACTGTTTTTT. Its protein is CSVGNRDRGSEKLFF. Full variable domain (remainder filled in from reference TRBV29-1 and TRBJ1-4): SAVISQKPSRDICQRGTSLTIQCQVDSQVTMMFWYRQQPGQSLTLIATANQGSEATYESGFVIDKFPISRPNLTFSTLTVSNMSPEDSSIYLCSVGNRDRGSEKLFFGSGTQLSVL.